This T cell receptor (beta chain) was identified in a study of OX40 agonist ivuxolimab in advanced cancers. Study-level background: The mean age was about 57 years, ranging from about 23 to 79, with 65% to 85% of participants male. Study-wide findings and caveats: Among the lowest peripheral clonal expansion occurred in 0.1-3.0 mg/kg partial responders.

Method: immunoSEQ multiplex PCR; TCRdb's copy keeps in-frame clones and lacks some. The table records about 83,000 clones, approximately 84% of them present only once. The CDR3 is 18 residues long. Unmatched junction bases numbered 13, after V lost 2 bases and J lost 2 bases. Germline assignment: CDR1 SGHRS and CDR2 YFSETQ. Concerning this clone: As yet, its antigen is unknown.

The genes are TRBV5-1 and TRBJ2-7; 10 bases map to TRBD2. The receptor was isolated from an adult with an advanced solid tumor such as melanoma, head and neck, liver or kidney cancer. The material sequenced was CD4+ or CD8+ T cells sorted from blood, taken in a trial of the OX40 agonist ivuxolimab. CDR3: CASSLRTSGIGVAYEQYF. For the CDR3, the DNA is TGCGCCAGCAGCTTACGGACTAGCGGAATAGGGGTGGCCTACGAGCAGTACTTC. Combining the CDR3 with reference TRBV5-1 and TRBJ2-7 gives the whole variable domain KAGVTQTPRYLIKTRGQQVTLSCSPISGHRSVSWYQQTPGQGLQFLFEYFSETQRNKGNFPGRFSGRQFSNSRSEMNVSTLELGDSALYLCASSLRTSGIGVAYEQYFGPGTRLTVT.